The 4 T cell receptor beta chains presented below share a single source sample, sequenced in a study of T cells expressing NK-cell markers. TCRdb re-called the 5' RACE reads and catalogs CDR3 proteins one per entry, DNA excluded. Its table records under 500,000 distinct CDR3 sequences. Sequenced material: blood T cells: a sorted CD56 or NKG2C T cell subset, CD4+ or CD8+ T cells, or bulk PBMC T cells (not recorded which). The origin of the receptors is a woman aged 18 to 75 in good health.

Here the CDR3 reads CSAKGHTMNTEAFF. The chain employs TRBV20-1 and TRBJ1-1; TCRdb proposes TRBD1, but this gene call is untestable without DNA. Per the germline V gene, CDR1 is DFQATT and CDR2 is SNEGSKA (reference sequence). The CDR3 covers 14 residues.

CDR3 amino acids: CASTDGGRGNTEAFF. The J gene is TRBJ1-1, the V gene TRBV19; absent DNA, TCRdb's TRBD1 call cannot be checked. Germline V gene lookup returns CDR1 LNHDA and CDR2 SQIVND (reference sequence). This CDR3 has 15 residues. Full variable domain (rest looked up from reference TRBV19 and TRBJ1-1): DGGITQSPKYLFRKEGQNVTLSCEQNLNHDAMYWYRQDPGQGLRLIYYSQIVNDFQKGDIAEGYSVSREKKESFPLTVTSAQKNPTAFYLCASTDGGRGNTEAFFGQGTRLTVV.

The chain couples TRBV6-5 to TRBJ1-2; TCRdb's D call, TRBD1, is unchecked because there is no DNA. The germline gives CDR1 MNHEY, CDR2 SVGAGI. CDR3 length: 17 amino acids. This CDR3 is CASSFTPQGAPNYGYTF.

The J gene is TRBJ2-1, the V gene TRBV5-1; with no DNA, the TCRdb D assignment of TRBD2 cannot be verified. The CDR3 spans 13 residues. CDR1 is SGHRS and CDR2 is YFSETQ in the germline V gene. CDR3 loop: CASNSGSYNEQFF.